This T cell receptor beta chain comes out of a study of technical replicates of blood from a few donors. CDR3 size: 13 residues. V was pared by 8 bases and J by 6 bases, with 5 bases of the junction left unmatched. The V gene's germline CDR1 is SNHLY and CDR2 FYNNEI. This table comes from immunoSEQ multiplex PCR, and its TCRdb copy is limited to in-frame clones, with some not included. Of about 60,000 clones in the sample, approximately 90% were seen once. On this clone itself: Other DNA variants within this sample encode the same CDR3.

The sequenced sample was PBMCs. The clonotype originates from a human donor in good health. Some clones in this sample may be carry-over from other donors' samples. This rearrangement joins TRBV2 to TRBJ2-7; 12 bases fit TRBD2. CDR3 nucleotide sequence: TGTGCCAGCCGATCGACTAGCGGGGGCGAGCAGTACTTC. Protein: CASRSTSGGEQYF.